These T cell receptor beta chains were read from a single sample in a study of blood T cells in healthy people across ages. TCRdb itself ran the 5' RACE reads through MiXCR, one entry per CDR3 protein. The sample lists roughly 1.5 million distinct CDR3 sequences, roughly 43% occurring once. Sequencing used blood. The receptors come from a woman between 18 and 29 years old in good health. CDR3s include the opening cysteine and the closing phenylalanine or tryptophan. A D gene is named only where the DNA matches it firmly. Only some rows state a clone size, as once, few, many or a class for expanded clones.

clone_size	d_call	v_call	j_call	cdr3_aa	cdr3_nt
NA	NA	TRBV7-3	TRBJ2-1	CASSLQGDNYNEQFF	TGTGCCAGCAGCTTACAAGGGGACAACTACAATGAGCAGTTCTTC
few	NA	TRBV29-1	TRBJ2-7	CSVAHSYEQYF	TGCAGCGTCGCACATAGCTACGAGCAGTACTTC
NA	NA	TRBV12-3/TRBV12-4	TRBJ2-3	CASSFHGPADTQYF	TGTGCCAGCAGTTTTCACGGGCCCGCGGATACGCAGTATTTT
NA	TRBD1	TRBV2	TRBJ1-1	CASRGQGTTEAFF	TGTGCCAGCAGAGGACAGGGGACCACTGAAGCTTTCTTT
NA	NA	TRBV7-2	TRBJ1-6	CASSLLGGGNSPLHF	TGTGCCAGCAGCTTATTGGGGGGAGGGAATTCACCCCTCCACTTT
NA	NA	TRBV27	TRBJ2-4	CASSSLPGVAKNIQYF	TGTGCCAGCAGTTCCCTCCCGGGAGTAGCCAAAAACATTCAGTACTTC
NA	NA	TRBV9	TRBJ2-5	CASSVIPGGQETQYF	TGTGCCAGCAGCGTAATCCCTGGGGGCCAAGAGACCCAGTACTTC
NA	NA	TRBV6-6	TRBJ1-2	CASSYSKSTYGYTF	TGTGCCAGCAGTTACTCGAAGTCCACCTATGGCTACACCTTC
few	NA	TRBV4-1	TRBJ2-7	CASSPTGRGTREQYF	TGCGCCAGCAGCCCCACGGGGCGGGGGACACGAGAGCAGTACTTC
few	TRBD1	TRBV12-3/TRBV12-4	TRBJ2-7	CASSSPRDRVSYEQYF	TGTGCCAGCAGTTCGCCTCGGGACAGGGTTTCCTACGAGCAGTACTTC
NA	NA	TRBV6-6	TRBJ2-1	CASSLGSLYEQFF	TGTGCCAGCAGTTTAGGTAGTTTGTATGAGCAGTTCTTC
few	TRBD2	TRBV5-5	TRBJ2-1	CASSVTSGASGEQFF	TGTGCCAGCAGTGTGACTAGCGGGGCCTCTGGTGAGCAGTTCTTC
NA	NA	TRBV6-1	TRBJ2-1	CASSEGSRLTRDEQFF	TGTGCCAGCAGTGAAGGGTCCCGGCTAACAAGAGATGAGCAGTTCTTT
NA	NA	TRBV29-1	TRBJ1-4	CSVDQGGEKLFF	TGCAGCGTTGATCAAGGGGGGGAAAAACTGTTTTTT
NA	NA	TRBV10-3	TRBJ1-2	CAISEVGQYGYTF	TGTGCCATCAGTGAGGTGGGGCAATATGGCTACACCTTC
NA	TRBD1	TRBV15	TRBJ1-5	CATSRERETGSNQPQHF	TGTGCCACCAGCAGAGAGAGGGAGACAGGGAGCAATCAGCCCCAGCATTTT
NA	NA	TRBV7-8	TRBJ2-3	CAGSLVPSLDTQYF	TGTGCCGGCAGCTTAGTGCCTAGTCTTGATACGCAGTATTTT
NA	TRBD2	TRBV6-1	TRBJ2-1	CASLAGGAPYNEQFF	TGTGCCAGCCTAGCGGGGGGGGCTCCCTACAATGAGCAGTTCTTC
NA	NA	TRBV20-1	TRBJ2-3	CSAGRVRGSDTQYF	TGCAGTGCTGGTCGAGTAAGGGGGAGCGATACGCAGTATTTT
few	NA	TRBV5-1	TRBJ2-3	CASSSLGTSSTDTQYF	TGCGCCAGCAGCTCCCTTGGGACAAGTAGCACAGATACGCAGTATTTT
few	NA	TRBV9	TRBJ1-6	CASSGYPRVPGRRSPLHF	TGTGCCAGCAGCGGCTATCCCAGGGTTCCGGGTCGGCGTTCACCCCTCCACTTT
NA	TRBD2	TRBV20-1	TRBJ2-4	CSARVARGGDKNIQYF	TGCAGTGCTAGAGTGGCAAGGGGAGGGGACAAAAACATTCAGTACTTC
few	NA	TRBV20-1	TRBJ2-3	CSGSGRNTDTQYF	TGCAGCGGGTCGGGAAGGAACACAGATACGCAGTATTTT
NA	TRBD2	TRBV5-1	TRBJ2-3	CASMRGSFTDTQYF	TGCGCCAGCATGCGGGGGTCCTTCACAGATACGCAGTATTTT
few	NA	TRBV5-5	TRBJ1-1	CASSSYRVVTEAFF	TGTGCCAGCAGCTCATACAGGGTGGTCACTGAAGCTTTCTTT
NA	NA	TRBV20-1	TRBJ2-7	CSASAEGTYNEQYF	TGCAGTGCTAGTGCAGAGGGGACATACAATGAGCAGTACTTC
NA	NA	TRBV4-3	TRBJ1-4	CASSPTWTRFGEKLFF	TGCGCCAGCAGCCCCACTTGGACGAGGTTTGGGGAAAAACTGTTTTTT
NA	NA	TRBV7-2	TRBJ2-7	CASRNRQSSDEQYF	TGTGCCAGCAGGAACAGACAGAGCTCCGACGAGCAGTACTTC
many	NA	TRBV29-1	TRBJ1-2	CSVDEGSANYGYTF	TGCAGCGTTGACGAGGGCTCGGCTAACTATGGCTACACCTTC
few	TRBD2	TRBV7-2	TRBJ2-3	CASSPLAGSTGYTDTQYF	TGTGCCAGCAGCCCCTTAGCGGGGTCTACAGGGTACACAGATACGCAGTATTTT
NA	NA	TRBV12-3/TRBV12-4	TRBJ2-2	CASNPRTANTGELFF	TGTGCCAGCAACCCAAGGACAGCCAACACCGGGGAGCTGTTTTTT
few	NA	TRBV15	TRBJ2-3	CATRSMGVPDTQYF	TGTGCCACCAGATCGATGGGAGTACCAGATACGCAGTATTTT
few	TRBD1	TRBV9	TRBJ2-1	CASSQTGDSYNEQFF	TGTGCCAGCAGCCAGACAGGGGACTCCTACAATGAGCAGTTCTTC
once	NA	TRBV6-5	TRBJ2-7	CASSLSGQSLSYEQYF	TGTGCCAGCAGTTTAAGCGGGCAGAGTCTCTCCTACGAGCAGTACTTC
NA	NA	TRBV7-9	TRBJ2-1	CASSAGGRNEQFF	TGTGCCAGCAGCGCTGGGGGGAGGAATGAGCAGTTCTTC
NA	NA	TRBV7-2	TRBJ2-1	CASRGRLMNSEQFF	TGTGCCAGCAGGGGCCGGTTGATGAACAGTGAGCAGTTCTTC
few	NA	TRBV7-2	TRBJ2-7	CASSLEASRTYEQYF	TGTGCCAGCAGCTTAGAAGCTAGTCGCACCTACGAGCAGTACTTC
NA	NA	TRBV27	TRBJ1-1	CASSYPLGREAFF	TGTGCCAGCAGTTATCCCCTTGGACGAGAAGCTTTCTTT